The next 2 T cell receptor beta chains were all read from a single sample in a study of CD8+ T cells in alopecia areata. In each case, RNA was isolated and then reverse transcribed into cDNA as the sequencing template. Assay used: immunoSEQ multiplex PCR; TCRdb lists only in-frame clones, some missing. This sample has about 97,000 clones, with less than 50% found just once. The material sequenced was CD4+ T cells sorted from blood. The origin of the receptors is a human donor with alopecia areata.

The V call is TRBV5-6, the J call TRBJ1-4, with a possible D match to TRBD1 (6 bases). Germline values: CDR1 SGHDT, CDR2 YYEEEE. The CDR3 extends over 14 amino acids. Trimming cost V 4 bases and J 5 bases, with 12 bases left between them. The CDR3 protein is CASSPDRRNEKLFF. Written as DNA, the CDR3 is TGTGCCAGCAGCCCCGACAGGAGGAATGAAAAACTGTTTTTT.

This clone occurred many times. The genes are TRBV29-1 and TRBJ1-2; 7 bases line up with TRBD1. CDR3 length equals 13 residues. The junction had 7 bases not matched to a gene; V was cut back by 4 bases and J by 5 bases. CDR1 and CDR2 from the germline V gene are SQVTM and ANQGSEA. The CDR3 sequence is CSVAAGGTYGYTF. The CDR3, as DNA: TGCAGCGTTGCGGCAGGGGGGACTTATGGCTACACCTTC. The complete variable domain, with remaining parts taken from reference TRBV29-1 and TRBJ1-2, reads SAVISQKPSRDICQRGTSLTIQCQVDSQVTMMFWYRQQPGQSLTLIATANQGSEATYESGFVIDKFPISRPNLTFSTLTVSNMSPEDSSIYLCSVAAGGTYGYTFGSGTRLTVV.